These T cell receptor beta chains were read from a single sample in a study of CD8+ T cells in alopecia areata. TCRdb keeps only in-frame clones here, not all; method: immunoSEQ multiplex PCR. Of 200,000 to 250,000 clones listed, roughly three fifths were seen once; the top ten hold 1% to 1.5%. This specimen consisted of CD4+ T cells sorted from blood, obtained at week 44, from a patient treated with tofacitinib. Receptors originate from a human donor with alopecia areata. The CDR3 runs from the conserved cysteine through the conserved F or W. The D gene is left open where the match is weak. Clone size is stated in some rows and not others, as once, few, many or a class when expanded.

V	J	size	D	CDR3	DNA
TRBV25-1	TRBJ1-2	NA	NA	CASSEETVQNYGYTF	TGTGCCAGCAGTGAAGAAACAGTTCAAAACTATGGCTACACCTTC
TRBV29-1	TRBJ2-7	NA	TRBD2	CSVAPSGGAYEQYF	TGCAGCGTTGCCCCTAGCGGGGGGGCGTATGAGCAGTACTTC
TRBV12-5	TRBJ2-3	NA	NA	CASGLDRTDTQYF	TGTGCTAGTGGTTTGGACCGTACAGATACGCAGTATTTT
TRBV4-3	TRBJ2-3	NA	TRBD2	CASSQDPQRGSEAQYF	TGCGCCAGCAGCCAAGACCCCCAGCGGGGGTCCGAGGCGCAGTATTTT
TRBV30	TRBJ1-1	NA	TRBD1	CAWSVGTDTEAFF	TGTGCCTGGAGTGTTGGGACAGACACTGAAGCTTTCTTT
TRBV29-1	TRBJ2-1	NA	TRBD2	CSVVPSGGVNEQFF	TGCAGCGTTGTTCCTAGCGGGGGGGTAAATGAGCAGTTCTTC
TRBV7-3	TRBJ2-1	NA	TRBD2	CASSSVAGGSYNEQFF	TGTGCCAGCAGCTCAGTAGCGGGGGGCTCCTACAATGAGCAGTTCTTC
TRBV19	TRBJ2-3	NA	NA	CASSIQGTDTQYF	TGTGCCAGTAGTATCCAGGGCACAGATACGCAGTATTTT
TRBV30	TRBJ1-1	NA	NA	CAWSVRSGRSWTEAFF	TGTGCCTGGAGTGTACGATCAGGGAGGTCGTGGACTGAAGCTTTCTTT
TRBV5-1	TRBJ2-5	NA	TRBD2	CASRFSGKETQYF	TGCGCCAGCAGATTTAGCGGGAAGGAGACCCAGTACTTC
TRBV7-2	TRBJ2-1	NA	TRBD2	CASSSIRTSGGYNEQFF	TGTGCCAGCAGCTCCATACGGACTAGCGGGGGGTACAATGAGCAGTTCTTC
TRBV5-1	TRBJ2-7	few	NA	CASSLETIYEQYF	TGCGCCAGCAGCTTGGAGACCATCTACGAGCAGTACTTC
TRBV5-1	TRBJ1-2	once	NA	CASSLADFRNYGYTF	TGCGCCAGCAGCTTGGCCGATTTCCGGAACTATGGCTACACCTTC
TRBV18	TRBJ2-3	NA	NA	CASSTKTGTDTQYF	TGTGCCAGCTCAACAAAGACAGGCACAGATACGCAGTATTTT
TRBV30	TRBJ1-6	NA	TRBD1	CAWSVGQGHSPLHF	TGTGCCTGGAGTGTGGGACAGGGGCATTCACCCCTCCACTTT
TRBV5-6	TRBJ1-2	NA	TRBD1	CASSLALIRGTDGYTF	TGTGCCAGCAGCTTGGCCCTTATTCGCGGGACAGATGGCTACACCTTC
TRBV11-2	TRBJ2-5	NA	TRBD2	CASSRQLGGETQYF	TGTGCCAGCAGCCGACAGCTCGGGGGGGAGACCCAGTACTTC
TRBV7-2	TRBJ1-1	NA	NA	CASSLWDDTEAFF	TGTGCCAGCAGCTTATGGGACGACACTGAAGCTTTCTTT
TRBV5-6	TRBJ2-1	once	TRBD1	CASSFDRVGDNEQFF	TGTGCCAGCAGCTTCGACAGGGTAGGCGACAATGAGCAGTTCTTC
TRBV29-1	TRBJ1-2	few	NA	CSGQTAYGYTF	TGCAGCGGCCAGACTGCCTATGGCTACACCTTC
TRBV7-6	TRBJ1-6	NA	NA	CASSLSGQSNSPLHF	TGTGCCAGCAGCCTCTCTGGACAGTCAAATTCACCCCTCCACTTT
TRBV19	TRBJ2-7	NA	NA	CASSAGPLRGQYF	TGTGCCAGTAGTGCCGGACCCTTGAGGGGACAGTACTTC
TRBV5-1	TRBJ2-5	NA	NA	CASSFLTGRSETQYF	TGCGCCAGCAGCTTTTTGACAGGACGGTCGGAGACCCAGTACTTC
TRBV28	TRBJ2-4	NA	NA	CASSPRTDLKNIQYF	TGTGCCAGCTCTCCCCGGACAGACCTAAAAAACATTCAGTACTTC
TRBV10-3	TRBJ1-2	medium-sized	TRBD1	CAISDRGEGYTF	TGTGCCATCAGTGACAGGGGGGAAGGCTACACCTTC